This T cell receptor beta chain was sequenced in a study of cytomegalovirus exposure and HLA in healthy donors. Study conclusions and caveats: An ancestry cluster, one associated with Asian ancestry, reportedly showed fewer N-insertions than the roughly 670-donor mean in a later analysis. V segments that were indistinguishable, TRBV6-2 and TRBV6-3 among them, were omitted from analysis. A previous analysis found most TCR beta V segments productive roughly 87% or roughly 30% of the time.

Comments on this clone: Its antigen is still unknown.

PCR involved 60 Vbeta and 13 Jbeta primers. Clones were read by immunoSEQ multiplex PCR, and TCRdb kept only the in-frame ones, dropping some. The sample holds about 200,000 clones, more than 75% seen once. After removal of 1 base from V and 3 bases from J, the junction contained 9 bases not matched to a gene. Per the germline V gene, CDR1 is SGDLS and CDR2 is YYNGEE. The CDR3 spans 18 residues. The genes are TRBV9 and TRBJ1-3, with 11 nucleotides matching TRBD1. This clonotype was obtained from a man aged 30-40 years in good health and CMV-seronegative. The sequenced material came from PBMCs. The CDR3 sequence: CASSVRPPGTGGGNTIYF. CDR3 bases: TGTGCCAGCAGCGTAAGGCCCCCCGGGACAGGGGGTGGAAACACCATATATTTT.